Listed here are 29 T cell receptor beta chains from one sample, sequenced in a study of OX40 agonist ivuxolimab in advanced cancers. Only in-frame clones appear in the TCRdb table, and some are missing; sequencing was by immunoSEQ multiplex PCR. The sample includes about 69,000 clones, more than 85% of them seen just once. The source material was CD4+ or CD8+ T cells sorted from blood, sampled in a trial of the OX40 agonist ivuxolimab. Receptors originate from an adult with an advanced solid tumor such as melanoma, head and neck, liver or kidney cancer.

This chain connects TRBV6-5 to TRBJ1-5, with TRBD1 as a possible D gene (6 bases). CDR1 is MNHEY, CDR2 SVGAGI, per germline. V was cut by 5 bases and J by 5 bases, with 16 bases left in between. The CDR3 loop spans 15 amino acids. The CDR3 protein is CASSKETGLDQPQHF. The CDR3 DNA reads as TGTGCCAGCAGTAAGGAGACAGGCCTCGATCAGCCCCAGCATTTT.

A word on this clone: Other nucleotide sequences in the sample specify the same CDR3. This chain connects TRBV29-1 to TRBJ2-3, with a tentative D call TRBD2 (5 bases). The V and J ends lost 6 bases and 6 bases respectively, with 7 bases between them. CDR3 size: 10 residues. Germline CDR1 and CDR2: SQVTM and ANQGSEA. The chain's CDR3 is CSVGEDTQYF. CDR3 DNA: TGCAGCGTCGGGGAGGATACGCAGTATTTT.

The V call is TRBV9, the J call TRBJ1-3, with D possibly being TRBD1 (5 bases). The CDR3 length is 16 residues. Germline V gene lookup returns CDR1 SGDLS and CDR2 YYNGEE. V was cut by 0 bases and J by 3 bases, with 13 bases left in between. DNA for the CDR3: TGTGCCAGCAGCGTAGATCCTCAGGGCGGTGGAAACACCATATATTTT. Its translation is CASSVDPQGGGNTIYF.

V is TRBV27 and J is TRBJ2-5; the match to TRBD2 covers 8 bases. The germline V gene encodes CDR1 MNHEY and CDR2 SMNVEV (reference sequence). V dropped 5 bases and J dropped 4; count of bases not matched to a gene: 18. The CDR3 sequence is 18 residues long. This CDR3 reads CASSPKRAGGGFRETQYF. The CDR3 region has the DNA TGTGCCAGCAGTCCGAAGAGGGCGGGAGGAGGGTTCCGAGAGACCCAGTACTTC.

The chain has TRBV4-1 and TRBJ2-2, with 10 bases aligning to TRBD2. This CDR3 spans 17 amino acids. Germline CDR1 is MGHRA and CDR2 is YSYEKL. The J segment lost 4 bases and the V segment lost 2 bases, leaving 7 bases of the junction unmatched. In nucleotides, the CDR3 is TGCGCCAGCAGCCAACCGGGCCTAGCGGGAGTCACCGGGGAGCTGTTTTTT. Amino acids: CASSQPGLAGVTGELFF.

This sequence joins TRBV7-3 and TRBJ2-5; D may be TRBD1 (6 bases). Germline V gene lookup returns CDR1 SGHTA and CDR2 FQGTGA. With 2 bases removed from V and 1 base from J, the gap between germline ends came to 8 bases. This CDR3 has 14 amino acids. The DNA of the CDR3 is TGTGCCAGCAGCTTAGAACAGGGCCAAGAGACCCAGTACTTC. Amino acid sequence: CASSLEQGQETQYF.

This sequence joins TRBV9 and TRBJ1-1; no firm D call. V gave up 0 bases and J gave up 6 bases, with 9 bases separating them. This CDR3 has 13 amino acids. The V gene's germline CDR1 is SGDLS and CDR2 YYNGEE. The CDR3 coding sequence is TGTGCCAGCAGCGTAGGTGTCTTAGCTGAAGCTTTCTTT. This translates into CASSVGVLAEAFF. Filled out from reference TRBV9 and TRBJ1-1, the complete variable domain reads DSGVTQTPKHLITATGQRVTLRCSPRSGDLSVYWYQQSLDQGLQFLIQYYNGEERAKGNILERFSAQQFPDLHSELNLSSLELGDSALYFCASSVGVLAEAFFGQGTRLTVV.

DNA for the CDR3: TGCAGCGTGAGACAGAGCAATCAGCCCCAGCATTTT. This encodes CSVRQSNQPQHF. This chain connects TRBV29-1 to TRBJ1-5, with D possibly matching TRBD1 (5 bases). In germline, CDR1 is SQVTM, CDR2 ANQGSEA. V lost 6 bases and J 1 base, leaving 7 bases between the germline ends. This CDR3 has 12 amino acids. The full variable domain, completed using reference TRBV29-1 and TRBJ1-5, is SAVISQKPSRDICQRGTSLTIQCQVDSQVTMMFWYRQQPGQSLTLIATANQGSEATYESGFVIDKFPISRPNLTFSTLTVSNMSPEDSSIYLCSVRQSNQPQHFGDGTRLSIL.

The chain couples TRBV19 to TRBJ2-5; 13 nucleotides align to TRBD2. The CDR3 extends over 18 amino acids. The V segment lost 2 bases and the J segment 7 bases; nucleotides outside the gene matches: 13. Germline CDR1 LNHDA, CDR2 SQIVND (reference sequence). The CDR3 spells CASSILQTGLAGLGTQYF. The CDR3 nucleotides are TGTGCCAGTAGTATACTTCAAACGGGACTAGCGGGACTCGGGACCCAGTACTTC.

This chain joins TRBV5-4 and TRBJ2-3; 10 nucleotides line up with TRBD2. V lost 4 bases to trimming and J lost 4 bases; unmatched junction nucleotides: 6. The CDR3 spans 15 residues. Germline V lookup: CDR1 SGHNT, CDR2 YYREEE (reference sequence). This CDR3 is CASSPSGSGSDTQYF. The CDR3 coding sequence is TGTGCCAGCAGCCCTAGCGGGAGTGGGTCAGATACGCAGTATTTT.

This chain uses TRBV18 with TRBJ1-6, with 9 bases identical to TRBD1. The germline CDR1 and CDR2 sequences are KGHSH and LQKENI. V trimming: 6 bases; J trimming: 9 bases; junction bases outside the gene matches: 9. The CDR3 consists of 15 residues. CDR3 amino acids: CASSPGQGSTSPLHF. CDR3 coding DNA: TGTGCCAGCTCCCCCGGACAGGGGAGTACTTCACCCCTCCACTTT.

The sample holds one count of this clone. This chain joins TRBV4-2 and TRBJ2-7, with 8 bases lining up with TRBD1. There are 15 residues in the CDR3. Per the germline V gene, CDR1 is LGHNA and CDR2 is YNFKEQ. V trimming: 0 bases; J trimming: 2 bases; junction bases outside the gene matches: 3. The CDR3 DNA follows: TGTGCCAGCAGCCAAGACCGGACAGGGCCCTACGAGCAGTACTTC. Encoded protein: CASSQDRTGPYEQYF.

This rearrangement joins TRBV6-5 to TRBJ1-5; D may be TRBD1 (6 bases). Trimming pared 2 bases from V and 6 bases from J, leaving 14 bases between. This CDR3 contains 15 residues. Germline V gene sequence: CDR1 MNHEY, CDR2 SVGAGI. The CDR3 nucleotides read TGTGCCAGCAGTTACAAGGGGGGCGGGAGTCAGCCCCAGCATTTT. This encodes CASSYKGGGSQPQHF.

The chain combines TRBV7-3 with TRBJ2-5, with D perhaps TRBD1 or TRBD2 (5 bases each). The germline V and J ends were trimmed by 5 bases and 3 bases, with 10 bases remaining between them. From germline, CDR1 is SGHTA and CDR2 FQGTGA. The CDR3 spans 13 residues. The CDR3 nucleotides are TGTGCCAGCAGCGCTCAGGGAGAAGAGACCCAGTACTTC. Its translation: CASSAQGEETQYF.

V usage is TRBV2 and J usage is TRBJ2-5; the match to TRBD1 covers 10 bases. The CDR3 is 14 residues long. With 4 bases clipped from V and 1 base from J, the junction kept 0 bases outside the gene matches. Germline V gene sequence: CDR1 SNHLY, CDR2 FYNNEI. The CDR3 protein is CASSGTGGQETQYF. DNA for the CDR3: TGTGCCAGCAGTGGGACAGGGGGCCAAGAGACCCAGTACTTC.

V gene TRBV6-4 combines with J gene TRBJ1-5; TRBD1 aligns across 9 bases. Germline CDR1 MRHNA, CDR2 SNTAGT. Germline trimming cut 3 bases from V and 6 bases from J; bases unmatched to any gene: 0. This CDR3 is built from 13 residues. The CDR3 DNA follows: TGTGCCAGCAGTGAGGACAGGGGTCAGCCCCAGCATTTT. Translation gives CASSEDRGQPQHF.

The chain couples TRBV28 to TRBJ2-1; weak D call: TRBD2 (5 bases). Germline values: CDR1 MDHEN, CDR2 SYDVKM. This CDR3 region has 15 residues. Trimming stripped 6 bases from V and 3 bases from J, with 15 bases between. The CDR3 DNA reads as TGTGCCAGCAGCCCCAACAGCGGCCTCTACAATGAGCAGTTCTTC. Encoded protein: CASSPNSGLYNEQFF.

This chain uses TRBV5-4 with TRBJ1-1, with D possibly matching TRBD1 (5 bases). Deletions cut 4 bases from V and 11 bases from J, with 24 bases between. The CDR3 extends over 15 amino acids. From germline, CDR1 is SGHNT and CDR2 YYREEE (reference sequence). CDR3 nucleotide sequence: TGTGCCAGCAGCCAACTTAGGACAACGACAGCTGGGGCTTTCTTT. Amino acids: CASSQLRTTTAGAFF.

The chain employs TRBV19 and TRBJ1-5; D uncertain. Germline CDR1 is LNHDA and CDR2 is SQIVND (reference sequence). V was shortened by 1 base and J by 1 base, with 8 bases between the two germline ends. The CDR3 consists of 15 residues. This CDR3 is CASSIVLESNQPQHF. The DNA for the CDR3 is TGTGCCAGTAGTATAGTCCTCGAGAGCAATCAGCCCCAGCATTTT.

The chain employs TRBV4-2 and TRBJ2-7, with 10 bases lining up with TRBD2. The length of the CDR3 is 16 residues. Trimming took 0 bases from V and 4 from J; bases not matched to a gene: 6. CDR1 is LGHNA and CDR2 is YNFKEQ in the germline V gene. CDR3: CASSQEQAGGPYEQYF. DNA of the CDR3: TGTGCCAGCAGCCAAGAACAAGCGGGAGGGCCATACGAGCAGTACTTC.

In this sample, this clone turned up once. DNA of the CDR3: TGTGCCAGTACCGAGGACAGCCGAAACTATGGCTACACCTTC. Translating gives CASTEDSRNYGYTF. This chain links TRBV19 with TRBJ1-2, with a weak D call TRBD1 (6 bases). CDR3 length: 14 residues. Germline V gene lookup returns CDR1 LNHDA and CDR2 SQIVND (reference sequence). The V and J ends lost 7 bases and 2 bases respectively, with 14 bases between them.

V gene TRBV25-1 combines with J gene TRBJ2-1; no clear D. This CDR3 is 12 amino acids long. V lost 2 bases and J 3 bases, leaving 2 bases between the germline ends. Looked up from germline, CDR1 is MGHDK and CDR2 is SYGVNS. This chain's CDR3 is CASSEGYNEQFF. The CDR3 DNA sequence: TGTGCCAGCAGTGAAGGCTACAATGAGCAGTTCTTC.

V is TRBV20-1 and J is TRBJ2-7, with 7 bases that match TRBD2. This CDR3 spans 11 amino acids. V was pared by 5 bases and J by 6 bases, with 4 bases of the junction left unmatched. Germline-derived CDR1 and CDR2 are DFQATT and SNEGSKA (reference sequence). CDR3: CSALAVFEQYF. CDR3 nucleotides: TGCAGTGCTCTAGCGGTGTTCGAGCAGTACTTC.

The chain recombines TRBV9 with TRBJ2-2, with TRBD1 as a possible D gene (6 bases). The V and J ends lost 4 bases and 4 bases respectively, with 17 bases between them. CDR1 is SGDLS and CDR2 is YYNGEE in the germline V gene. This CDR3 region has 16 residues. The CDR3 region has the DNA TGTGCCAGCAGCAAAGAAGCAGGGGCGGGCACCGGGGAGCTGTTTTTT. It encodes CASSKEAGAGTGELFF.

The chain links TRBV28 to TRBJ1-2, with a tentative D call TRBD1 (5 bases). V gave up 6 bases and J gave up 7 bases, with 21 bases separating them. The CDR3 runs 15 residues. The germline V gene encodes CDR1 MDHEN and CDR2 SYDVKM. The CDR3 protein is CASSPYLGQGVGYTF. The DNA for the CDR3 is TGTGCCAGCAGCCCCTACCTGGGGCAGGGTGTTGGCTACACCTTC.

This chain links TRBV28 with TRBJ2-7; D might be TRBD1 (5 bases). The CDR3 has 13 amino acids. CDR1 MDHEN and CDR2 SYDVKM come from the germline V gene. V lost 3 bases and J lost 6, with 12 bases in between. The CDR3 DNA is TGTGCCAGCAGTTTTATCCGAAGGGGCGAGCAGTACTTC. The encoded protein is CASSFIRRGEQYF.

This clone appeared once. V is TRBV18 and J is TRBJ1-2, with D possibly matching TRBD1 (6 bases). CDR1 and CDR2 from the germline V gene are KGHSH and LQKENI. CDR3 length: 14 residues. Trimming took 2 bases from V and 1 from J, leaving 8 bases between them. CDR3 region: CASSPTGNNYGYTF. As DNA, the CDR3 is TGTGCCAGCTCACCAACAGGGAATAACTATGGCTACACCTTC.

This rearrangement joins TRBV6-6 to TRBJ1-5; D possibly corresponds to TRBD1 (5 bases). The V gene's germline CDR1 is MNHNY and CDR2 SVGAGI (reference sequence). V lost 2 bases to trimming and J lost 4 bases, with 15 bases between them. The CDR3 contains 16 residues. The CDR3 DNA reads TGTGCCAGCAGTTACGGGCAGGGCCTAGGTAATCAGCCCCAGCATTTT. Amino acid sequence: CASSYGQGLGNQPQHF.

The CDR3 here is CASSIQGSTTGELFF. DNA for the CDR3: TGTGCCAGTAGTATACAGGGATCAACCACCGGGGAGCTGTTTTTT. V and J are TRBV19 and TRBJ2-2; D possibly corresponds to TRBD1 (5 bases). This CDR3 has 15 residues. Trimming took 2 bases from V and 4 from J, leaving 11 bases between them. Germline assignment: CDR1 LNHDA and CDR2 SQIVND (reference sequence).